These T cell receptor beta chains were read from a single sample in a study of T cells after yellow fever vaccination. MiXCR, applied by TCRdb to the 5' RACE reads, yields one record per CDR3 protein. The table has 200,000 to 300,000 distinct CDR3 sequences, over 10% seen once; the top ten hold 0.4% to 0.55%. The sequences come from CD4+ T cells sorted from PBMCs, collected 45 days after the yellow fever booster vaccination. These receptors all stem from a man aged 25-45 years who received the YFV17D yellow fever vaccine. The CDR3 runs from the conserved cysteine through the conserved F or W. D genes are given only for firm matches. Clone size is not always given. Where it is, it says once, few, many or a class for expanded clones.

abundance	v_gene	d_gene	j_gene	CDR3nt	CDR3aa
many	TRBV6-1	.	TRBJ2-1	TGTGCCAGCAGCCCGCCCGGGTCGAGCTCCTACAATGAGCAGTTCTTC	CASSPPGSSSYNEQFF
.	TRBV30	TRBD1	TRBJ2-2	TGTGCCTGGACAACCGGGACAGGCATTAACACCGGGGAGCTGTTTTTT	CAWTTGTGINTGELFF
.	TRBV20-1	.	TRBJ2-5	TGCAGTGCTAGACGGGACCAAGAGACCCAGTACTTC	CSARRDQETQYF
.	TRBV7-2	.	TRBJ2-5	TGTGCCAGCAGCTTAGTGTCAGGGGTTGAGACCCAGTACTTC	CASSLVSGVETQYF
few	TRBV20-1	TRBD1	TRBJ1-2	TGCAGTGCTAGAGCAGGGGGCGGCTACACCTTC	CSARAGGGYTF
few	TRBV15	TRBD2	TRBJ2-3	TGTGCCACCAGAGCTAGCGGGAGAGATACGCAGTATTTT	CATRASGRDTQYF
.	TRBV6-5	TRBD1	TRBJ2-7	TGTGCCAGCAGTTACCAGGGACAGGGAAACAACGAGCAGTACTTC	CASSYQGQGNNEQYF
.	TRBV6-5	.	TRBJ2-3	TGTGCCAGCAGTTACTCTCGACTAGTTGGGGCACACACAGATACGCAGTATTTT	CASSYSRLVGAHTDTQYF
many	TRBV21-1	.	TRBJ2-7	TGTGCCAGCAGCGTGAGTAGCGGGAGATTGTACGAGCAGTACTTC	CASSVSSGRLYEQYF
few	TRBV4-3	.	TRBJ2-1	TGCGCCAGCAGCCAGGCCCCTAACCGCGATGAGCAGTTCTTC	CASSQAPNRDEQFF
.	TRBV18	TRBD2	TRBJ2-1	TGTGCCAGCTCACCCATGACTAGCGGGAGGCTAGGAGGTTACAATGAGCAGTTCTTC	CASSPMTSGRLGGYNEQFF
.	TRBV21-1	.	TRBJ2-7	TGTGCCAGCAGCAAAGTGCGGCAGGGCGGGAAACACGAGCAGTACTTC	CASSKVRQGGKHEQYF
.	TRBV6-2/TRBV6-3	.	TRBJ2-7	TGTGCCAGCAGTTACGGGGGTTCAACCTACGAGCAGTACTTC	CASSYGGSTYEQYF
few	TRBV6-5	.	TRBJ1-2	TGTGCCAGCAGCCCCGGGGTAGGCTACACCTTC	CASSPGVGYTF
many	TRBV6-1	TRBD2	TRBJ2-5	TGTGCCAGCAGAGCTACCGGACTAGCGGAAGAGACCCAGTACTTC	CASRATGLAEETQYF
few	TRBV27	.	TRBJ2-1	TGTGCCAGCAGTTCAGTAGGACAAGTGGGCTCCTACAATGAGCAGTTCTTC	CASSSVGQVGSYNEQFF
.	TRBV18	TRBD2	TRBJ2-5	TGTGCCAGCTCACCACCGATGCAGGCTAGCGGGATTTACTTC	CASSPPMQASGIYF
.	TRBV18	.	TRBJ2-5	TGTGCCAGCTCACCACCGCTCGGACAAGAGACCCAGTACTTC	CASSPPLGQETQYF
.	TRBV7-2	.	TRBJ2-7	TGTGCCAGCAGCCAGGGGAGCGGACCCTCCTACGAGCAGTACTTC	CASSQGSGPSYEQYF
.	TRBV5-1	.	TRBJ2-2	TGCGCCAGCAGATCCTGGGGCTTCGCCTCAGGGGAGCTGTTTTTT	CASRSWGFASGELFF
.	TRBV7-2	.	TRBJ2-7	TGTGCCAGCAGCCGCAGGGGCGGGACGGGGAATACCTACGAGCAGTACTTC	CASSRRGGTGNTYEQYF
few	TRBV7-2	.	TRBJ2-7	TGTGCCAGCAGCTCACCGCCGGGGGAGCAGTACTTC	CASSSPPGEQYF
many	TRBV5-1	.	TRBJ2-5	TGCGCCAGCAGCTTGCAGGGGCGAGAGACCCAGTACTTC	CASSLQGRETQYF
few	TRBV20-1	TRBD1	TRBJ1-2	TGCAGTGCTAGCGGGGACAGGGGCAACTATGGCTACACCTTC	CSASGDRGNYGYTF
few	TRBV5-8	.	TRBJ2-2	TGTGCCAGCAGCTTGGACAGCTGGGAGGCCGGGGAGCTGTTTTTT	CASSLDSWEAGELFF
.	TRBV5-1	.	TRBJ1-1	TGCGCCAGCAGCCTGGGAGGGACCTTTATGAACACTGAAGCTTTCTTT	CASSLGGTFMNTEAFF
few	TRBV5-1	.	TRBJ2-5	TGCGCCAGCAGCTTGGTCGGCAGTGGAATCGAGACCCAGTACTTC	CASSLVGSGIETQYF
few	TRBV5-1	TRBD1	TRBJ2-7	TGCGCCAGCAGCTTGGTGACAGGGCATGGCAGCGAGCAGTACTTC	CASSLVTGHGSEQYF